The sequence of this TCR beta chain was determined in a study of blood T cells in healthy people across ages. Study-wide results and limits: The long-lived group displayed more naive CD4+ cells, plus higher diversity, than the aged donors did. Per million T cells, TCR beta diversity dropped roughly linearly as age increased.

A second PCR of roughly 7 to 11 cycles used a sample-barcoded 5' primer and a J-beta primer mix. A single record per CDR3 protein comes from TCRdb applying MiXCR to the 5' RACE reads. The sample includes about 2 million distinct CDR3 sequences, less than 50% of them seen just once. Approximately 10 milliliters of peripheral blood were drawn from each donor into EDTA-treated tubes. The germline CDR1 and CDR2 sequences are MGHRA and YSYEKL. After removal of 0 bases from V and 0 bases from J, the junction contained 9 bases not matched to a gene. CDR3 length: 18 amino acids. This clonotype was seen only a few times. Its cognate antigen is unknown.

The TCR was taken from a middle-aged woman in good health. This rearrangement joins TRBV4-1 to TRBJ2-7; 9 bases line up with TRBD1. Material for sequencing was blood. This CDR3 reads CASSQDIGDRDFSYEQYF. In DNA, the CDR3 is TGCGCCAGCAGCCAAGATATTGGGGACAGGGACTTCTCCTACGAGCAGTACTTC.